Presented here are 7 T cell receptor beta chains from one specimen sequenced in a study of identical twins. TCRdb processed the 5' RACE reads anew with MiXCR; each CDR3 protein has one entry. The table shows approximately 700,000 distinct CDR3 sequences, with about 20% occurring only once. These data also formed part of another study, on T cells expressing NK-cell markers.

The sequenced sample was PBMCs. These receptors originate from a woman under 30 in good health.

V is TRBV27 and J is TRBJ2-1; 11 positions match TRBD2. The CDR3 loop spans 18 amino acids. Per the germline V gene, CDR1 is MNHEY and CDR2 is SMNVEV (reference sequence). J lost 6 bases, V lost 3 bases, and 13 bases had no gene match. CDR3 residues: CASSFALAGDGRGNEQFF. The CDR3 DNA sequence: TGTGCCAGCAGTTTCGCACTAGCGGGGGACGGGCGGGGCAATGAGCAGTTCTTC.

This chain links TRBV11-2 with TRBJ2-5; 8 positions agree with TRBD1. V lost 5 bases and J lost 4; bases outside the gene matches: 6. Germline V gene data show CDR1 as SGHAT and CDR2 as FQNNGV. The CDR3 is 14 residues long. The CDR3 DNA is TGTGCCAGCAGCCCCAGGGGGCTAGCAGAGACCCAGTACTTC. This translates into CASSPRGLAETQYF.

The table lists this clonotype with a few counts. This sequence joins TRBV20-1 and TRBJ1-2; no definite D call. The CDR3 consists of 11 residues. V lost 3 bases and J lost 11, with 13 bases in between. Germline V CDR1 and CDR2: DFQATT, SNEGSKA (reference sequence). CDR3 in amino acids: CSASRTPTYTF. DNA for the CDR3: TGCAGTGCTAGCCGGACCCCCACTTACACCTTC.

The V call is TRBV7-9, the J call TRBJ1-2; no reliable D call. The CDR3 consists of 12 residues. V was cut by 1 base and J by 10 bases, with 10 bases left in between. Per the germline V gene, CDR1 is SEHNR and CDR2 is FQNEAQ (reference sequence). The CDR3 DNA reads TGTGCCAGCAGCTTAGTCGCAGGAACCTACACCTTC. It is translated as CASSLVAGTYTF. The full variable domain, in which reference TRBV7-9 and TRBJ1-2 provide the parts outside the CDR3, is DTGVSQNPRHKITKRGQNVTFRCDPISEHNRLYWYRQTLGQGPEFLTYFQNEAQLEKSRLLSDRFSAERPKGSFSTLEIQRTEQGDSAMYLCASSLVAGTYTFGSGTRLTVV.

This clonotype has at least ten counts. The chain links TRBV29-1 to TRBJ1-2; maybe TRBD1 (5 bases). The CDR3 length is 13 residues. Trimming took 5 bases from V and 6 from J, leaving 16 bases between them. Germline CDR1 SQVTM, CDR2 ANQGSEA. CDR3 region: CSVSGQGNHGYTF. The CDR3 DNA sequence: TGCAGCGTTTCCGGGCAGGGTAATCATGGCTACACCTTC.

This clonotype turned up a few times. V usage is TRBV12-3 or TRBV12-4 and J usage is TRBJ1-4, with 10 nucleotides matching TRBD1. This CDR3 region has 14 residues. Unmatched junction bases numbered 5, after V lost 6 bases and J lost 7 bases. The CDR3: CASSRQGAIEKLFF. DNA of the CDR3: TGTGCCAGCAGCCGACAGGGGGCGATTGAAAAACTGTTTTTT.

Here the CDR3 reads CASSEGTSGEQFF. DNA for the CDR3: TGTGCCAGCAGTGAAGGGACTAGCGGTGAGCAGTTCTTC. The gene calls are TRBV6-1 and TRBJ2-1; 10 bases fit TRBD2. Germline V gene data show CDR1 as MNHNS and CDR2 as SASEGT. Losses at the gene ends were 1 base for V and 9 bases for J; bases not matched to a gene: 0. The CDR3 loop spans 13 amino acids.